The T cell receptor (beta chain) under discussion was sequenced for a study of cytomegalovirus exposure and HLA in healthy donors. Note on this clone: Its antigen is undetermined.

Study-wide results and limits: Most TCR sequences showed up rarely, but some public TCRs showed up in many donors.

There are 13 residues in the CDR3. CDR1 LNHDA and CDR2 SQIVND come from the germline V gene (reference sequence). J gave up 9 bases and V 8 bases, and 5 bases lay outside the gene matches. Sequencing used immunoSEQ multiplex PCR; TCRdb keeps in-frame clones, though not all of them. The data show tens of thousands of clones, about 95% seen once. The receptor was derived from a woman under 30 in good health and CMV-seronegative. This chain links TRBV19 with TRBJ1-6, with 9 bases aligning to TRBD1. Sequenced sample: PBMCs. The CDR3 sequence: CASEQGASSPLHF. DNA for the CDR3: TGTGCCAGTGAACAGGGGGCCAGTTCACCCCTCCACTTT.